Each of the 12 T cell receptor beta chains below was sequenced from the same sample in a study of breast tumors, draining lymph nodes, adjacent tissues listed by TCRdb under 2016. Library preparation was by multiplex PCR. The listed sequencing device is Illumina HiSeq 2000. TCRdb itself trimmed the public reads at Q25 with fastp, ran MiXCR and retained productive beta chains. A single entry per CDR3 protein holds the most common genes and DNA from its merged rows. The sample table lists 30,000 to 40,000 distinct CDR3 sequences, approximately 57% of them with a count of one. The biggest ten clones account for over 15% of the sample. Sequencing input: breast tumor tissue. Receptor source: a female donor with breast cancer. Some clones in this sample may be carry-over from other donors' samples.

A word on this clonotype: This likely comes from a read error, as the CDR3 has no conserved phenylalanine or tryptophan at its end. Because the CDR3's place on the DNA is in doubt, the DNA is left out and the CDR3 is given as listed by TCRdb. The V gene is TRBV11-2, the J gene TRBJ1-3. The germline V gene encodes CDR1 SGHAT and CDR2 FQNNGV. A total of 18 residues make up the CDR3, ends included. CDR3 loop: CASSFSIEFYSSGNTIYL.

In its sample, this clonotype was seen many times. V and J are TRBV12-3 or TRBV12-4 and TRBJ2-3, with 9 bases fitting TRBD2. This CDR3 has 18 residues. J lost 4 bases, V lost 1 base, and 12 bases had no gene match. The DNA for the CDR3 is TGTGCCAGCAGTTTAGTGGCGGGGGGGCCGCTTGGCCCAGATACGCAGTATTTT. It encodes CASSLVAGGPLGPDTQYF.

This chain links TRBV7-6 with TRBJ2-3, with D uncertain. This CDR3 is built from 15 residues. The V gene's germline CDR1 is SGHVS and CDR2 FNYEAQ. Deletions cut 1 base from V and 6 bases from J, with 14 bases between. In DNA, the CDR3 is TGTGCCAGCAGCTTAGATTGGCAGGCTGAGGATACGCAGTATTTT. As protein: CASSLDWQAEDTQYF.

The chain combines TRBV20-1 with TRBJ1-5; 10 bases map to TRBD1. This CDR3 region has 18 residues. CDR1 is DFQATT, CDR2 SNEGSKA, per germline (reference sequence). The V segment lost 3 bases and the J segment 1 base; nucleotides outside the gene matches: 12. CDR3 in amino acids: CSASAAGPGQGSNQPQHF. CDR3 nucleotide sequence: TGCAGTGCTAGTGCGGCGGGGCCGGGACAGGGGAGCAATCAGCCCCAGCATTTT.

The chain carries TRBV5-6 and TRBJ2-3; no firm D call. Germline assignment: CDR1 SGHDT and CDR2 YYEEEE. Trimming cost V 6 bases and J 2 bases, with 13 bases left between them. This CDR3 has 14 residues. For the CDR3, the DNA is TGTGCCAGCATCATGGGCCAGAACACAGATACGCAGTATTTT. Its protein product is CASIMGQNTDTQYF.

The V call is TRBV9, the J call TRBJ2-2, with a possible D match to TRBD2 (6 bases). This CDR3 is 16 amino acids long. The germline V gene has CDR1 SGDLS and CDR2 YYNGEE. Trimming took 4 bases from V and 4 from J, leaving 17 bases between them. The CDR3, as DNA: TGTGCCAGCAGCACGTCAGCGGGCCCGGGCACCGGGGAGCTGTTTTTT. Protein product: CASSTSAGPGTGELFF.

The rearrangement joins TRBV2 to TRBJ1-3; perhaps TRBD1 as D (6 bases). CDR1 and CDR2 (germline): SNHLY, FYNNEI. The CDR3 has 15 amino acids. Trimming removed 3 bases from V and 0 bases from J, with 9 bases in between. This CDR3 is CASSEGHSSGNTIYF. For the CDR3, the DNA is TGTGCCAGCAGTGAGGGACATTCCTCTGGAAACACCATATATTTT.

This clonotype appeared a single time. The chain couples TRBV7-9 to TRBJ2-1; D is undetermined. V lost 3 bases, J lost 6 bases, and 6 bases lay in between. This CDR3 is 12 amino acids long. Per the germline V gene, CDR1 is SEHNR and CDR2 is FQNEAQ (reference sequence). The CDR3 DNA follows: TGTGCCAGCAGCTTGTTCGCCAATGAGCAGTTCTTC. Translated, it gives CASSLFANEQFF.

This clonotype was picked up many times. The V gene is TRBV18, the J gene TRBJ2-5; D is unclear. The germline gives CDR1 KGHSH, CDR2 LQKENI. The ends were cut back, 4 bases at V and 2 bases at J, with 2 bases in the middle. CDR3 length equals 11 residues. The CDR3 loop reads CASSRQETQYF. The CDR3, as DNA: TGTGCCAGCTCACGTCAAGAGACCCAGTACTTC.

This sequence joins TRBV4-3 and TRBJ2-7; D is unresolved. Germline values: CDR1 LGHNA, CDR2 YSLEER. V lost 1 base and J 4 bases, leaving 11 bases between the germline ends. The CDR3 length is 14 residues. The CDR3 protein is CASSQGSPGYEQYF. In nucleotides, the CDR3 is TGCGCCAGCAGCCAAGGCTCACCTGGGTACGAGCAGTACTTC.

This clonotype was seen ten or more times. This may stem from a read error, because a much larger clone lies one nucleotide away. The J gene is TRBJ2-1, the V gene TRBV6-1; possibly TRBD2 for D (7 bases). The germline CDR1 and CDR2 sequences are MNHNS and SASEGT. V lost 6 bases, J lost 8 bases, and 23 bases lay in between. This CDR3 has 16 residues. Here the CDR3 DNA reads TGTGCCAGCAGGCGCCTAGGGGCGGGAGAGGGGGATGAGCAGTTCTTC. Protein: CASRRLGAGEGDEQFF.

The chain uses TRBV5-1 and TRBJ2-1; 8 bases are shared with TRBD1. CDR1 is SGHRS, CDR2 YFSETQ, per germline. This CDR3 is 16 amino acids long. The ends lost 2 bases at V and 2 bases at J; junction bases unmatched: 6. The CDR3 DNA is TGCGCCAGCAGCTTTAAAACAGGGGGGCCCTACAATGAGCAGTTCTTC. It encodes CASSFKTGGPYNEQFF.